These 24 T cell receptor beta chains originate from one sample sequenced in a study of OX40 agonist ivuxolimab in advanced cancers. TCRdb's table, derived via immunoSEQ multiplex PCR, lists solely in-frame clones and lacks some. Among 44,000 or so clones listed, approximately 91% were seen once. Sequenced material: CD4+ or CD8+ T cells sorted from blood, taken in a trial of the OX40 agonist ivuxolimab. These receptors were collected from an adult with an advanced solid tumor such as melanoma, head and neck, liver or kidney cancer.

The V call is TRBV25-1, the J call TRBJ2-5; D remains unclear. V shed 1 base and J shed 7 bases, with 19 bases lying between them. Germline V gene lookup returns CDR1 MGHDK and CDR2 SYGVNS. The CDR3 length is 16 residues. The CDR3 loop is CASSESNPGPSGTQYF. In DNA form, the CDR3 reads TGTGCCAGCAGTGAATCAAACCCGGGCCCCTCGGGGACCCAGTACTTC.

The CDR3 loop reads CASSLRQGGETQYF. CDR3 sequence (DNA): TGTGCCAGCAGCTTGAGACAGGGGGGAGAGACCCAGTACTTC. V is TRBV5-8 and J is TRBJ2-5, with 9 bases that match TRBD1. The CDR3 is made up of 14 amino acids. V lost 1 base to trimming and J lost 4 bases; unmatched junction nucleotides: 2. CDR1 and CDR2 from the germline V gene are SGHTS and YDEGEE.

The chain's CDR3 is CASSQEGGTGRLGQPQHF. The CDR3 bases are TGTGCCAGCAGCCAAGAAGGGGGGACGGGACGGTTAGGTCAGCCCCAGCATTTT. The rearrangement links TRBV4-2 to TRBJ1-5, with D possibly TRBD1 on 6 matching bases. Trimming removed 0 bases at V and 6 bases at J, with 21 bases between. The CDR3 totals 18 residues. Germline loops: CDR1 LGHNA, CDR2 YNFKEQ.

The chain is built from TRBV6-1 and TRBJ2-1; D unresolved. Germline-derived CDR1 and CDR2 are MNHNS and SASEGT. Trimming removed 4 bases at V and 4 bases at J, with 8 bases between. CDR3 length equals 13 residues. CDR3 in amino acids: CASSGASYNEQFF. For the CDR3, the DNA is TGTGCCAGCAGTGGAGCGAGTTACAATGAGCAGTTCTTC.

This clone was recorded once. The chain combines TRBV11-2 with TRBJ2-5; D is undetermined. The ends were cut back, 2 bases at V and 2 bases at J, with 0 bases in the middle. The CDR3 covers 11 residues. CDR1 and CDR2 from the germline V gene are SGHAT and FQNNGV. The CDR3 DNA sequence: TGTGCCAGCAGCTTACAAGAGACCCAGTACTTC. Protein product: CASSLQETQYF.

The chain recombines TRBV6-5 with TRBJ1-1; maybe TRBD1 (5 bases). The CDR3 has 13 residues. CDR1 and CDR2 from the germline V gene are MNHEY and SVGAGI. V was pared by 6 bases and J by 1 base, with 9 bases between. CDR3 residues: CASRLQANTEAFF. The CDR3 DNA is TGTGCCAGCAGATTACAGGCGAACACTGAAGCTTTCTTT.

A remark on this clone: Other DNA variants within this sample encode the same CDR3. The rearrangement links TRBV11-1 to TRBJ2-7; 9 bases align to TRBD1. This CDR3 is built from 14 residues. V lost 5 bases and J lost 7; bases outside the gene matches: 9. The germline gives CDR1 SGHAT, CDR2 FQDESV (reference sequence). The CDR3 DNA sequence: TGTGCCAGCAGCCCGACCGGGACAGGGTATGAGCAGTACTTC. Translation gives CASSPTGTGYEQYF. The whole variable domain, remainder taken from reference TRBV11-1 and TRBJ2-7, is EAEVAQSPRYKITEKSQAVAFWCDPISGHATLYWYRQILGQGPELLVQFQDESVVDDSQLPKDRFSAERLKGVDSTLKIQPAELGDSAMYLCASSPTGTGYEQYFGPGTRLTVT.

For the CDR3, the DNA is TGTGCCAGCAGCTTGGAGCACAAGAACACTGAAGCTTTCTTT. Its translation: CASSLEHKNTEAFF. The rearrangement links TRBV5-4 to TRBJ1-1; D is unclear. The V gene lost 0 bases and the J gene lost 1 base, with 7 bases spanning the gap. The CDR3 sequence is 14 residues long. The germline V gene encodes CDR1 SGHNT and CDR2 YYREEE (reference sequence).

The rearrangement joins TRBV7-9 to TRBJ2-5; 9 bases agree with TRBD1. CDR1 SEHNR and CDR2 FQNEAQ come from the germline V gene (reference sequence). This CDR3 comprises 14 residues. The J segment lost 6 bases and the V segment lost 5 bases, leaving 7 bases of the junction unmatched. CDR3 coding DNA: TGTGCCAGCAGCCCCCGGGACAGGGCGAAGACCCAGTACTTC. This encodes CASSPRDRAKTQYF.

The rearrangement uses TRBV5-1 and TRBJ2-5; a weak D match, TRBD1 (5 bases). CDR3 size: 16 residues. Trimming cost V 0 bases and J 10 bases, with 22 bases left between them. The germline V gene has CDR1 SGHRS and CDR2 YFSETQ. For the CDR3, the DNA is TGCGCCAGCAGCTTGGGGACATCCCCTATTGTAGAGGACCAGTACTTC. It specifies CASSLGTSPIVEDQYF.

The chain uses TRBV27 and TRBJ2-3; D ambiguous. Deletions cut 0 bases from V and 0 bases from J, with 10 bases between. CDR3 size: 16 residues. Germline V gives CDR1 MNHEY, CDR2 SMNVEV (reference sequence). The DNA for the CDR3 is TGTGCCAGCAGTTTATCAGGCCTCCTTAGCACAGATACGCAGTATTTT. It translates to CASSLSGLLSTDTQYF.

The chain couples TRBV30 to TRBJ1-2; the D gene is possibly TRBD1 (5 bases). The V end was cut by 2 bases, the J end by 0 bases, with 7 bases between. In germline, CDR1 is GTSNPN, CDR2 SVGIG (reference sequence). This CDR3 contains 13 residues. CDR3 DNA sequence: TGTGCCTGGAGTATAGGGGCTAACTATGGCTACACCTTC. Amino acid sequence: CAWSIGANYGYTF.

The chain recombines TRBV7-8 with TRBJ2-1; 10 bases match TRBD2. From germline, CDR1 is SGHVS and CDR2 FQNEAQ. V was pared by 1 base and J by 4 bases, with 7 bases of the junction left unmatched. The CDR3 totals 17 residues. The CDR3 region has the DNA TGTGCCAGCAGCTTAGTTATTGGACTAGCGGAGTACAATGAGCAGTTCTTC. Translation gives CASSLVIGLAEYNEQFF.

The CDR3 sequence: CASTSFMGNQETQYF. CDR3 nucleotide sequence: TGTGCCAGCACCAGCTTTATGGGGAATCAAGAGACCCAGTACTTC. V is TRBV5-6 and J is TRBJ2-5; D not certain. The germline CDR1 and CDR2 sequences are SGHDT and YYEEEE. The CDR3 is 15 residues long. Trimming left V 6 bases short and J 2 bases short, with 17 bases between.

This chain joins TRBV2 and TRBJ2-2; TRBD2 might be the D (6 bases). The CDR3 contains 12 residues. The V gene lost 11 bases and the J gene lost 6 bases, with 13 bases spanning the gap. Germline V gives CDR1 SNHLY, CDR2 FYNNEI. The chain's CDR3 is CASRDWSGELFF. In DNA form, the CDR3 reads TGTGCCTCTCGGGACTGGTCCGGGGAGCTGTTTTTT.

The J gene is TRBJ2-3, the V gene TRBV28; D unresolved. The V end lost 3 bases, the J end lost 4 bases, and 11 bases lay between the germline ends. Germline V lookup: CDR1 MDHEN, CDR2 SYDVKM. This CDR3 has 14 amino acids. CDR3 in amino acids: CASSFRAPPDTQYF. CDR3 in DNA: TGTGCCAGCAGTTTCCGGGCTCCCCCAGATACGCAGTATTTT.

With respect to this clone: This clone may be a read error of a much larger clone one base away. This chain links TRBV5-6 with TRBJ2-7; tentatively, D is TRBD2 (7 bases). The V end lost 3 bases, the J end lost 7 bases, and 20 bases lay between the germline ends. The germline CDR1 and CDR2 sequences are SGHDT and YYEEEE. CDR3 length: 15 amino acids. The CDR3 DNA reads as TGTGCCAGCAGCTGGGGCCGCGCGGGGGCGGGGGAGCAGTACTTC. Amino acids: CASSWGRAGAGEQYF.

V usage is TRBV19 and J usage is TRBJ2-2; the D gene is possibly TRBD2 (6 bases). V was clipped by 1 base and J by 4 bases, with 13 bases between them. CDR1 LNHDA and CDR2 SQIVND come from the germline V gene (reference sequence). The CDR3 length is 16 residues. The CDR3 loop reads CASSIVYGGGTGELFF. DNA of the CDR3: TGTGCCAGTAGTATAGTCTACGGGGGAGGCACCGGGGAGCTGTTTTTT.

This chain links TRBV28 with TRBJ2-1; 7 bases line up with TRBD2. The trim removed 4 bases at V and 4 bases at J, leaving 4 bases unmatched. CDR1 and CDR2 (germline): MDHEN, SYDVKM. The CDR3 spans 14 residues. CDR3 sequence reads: CASSSAGTYNEQFF. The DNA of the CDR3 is TGTGCCAGCAGTTCAGCGGGGACGTACAATGAGCAGTTCTTC.

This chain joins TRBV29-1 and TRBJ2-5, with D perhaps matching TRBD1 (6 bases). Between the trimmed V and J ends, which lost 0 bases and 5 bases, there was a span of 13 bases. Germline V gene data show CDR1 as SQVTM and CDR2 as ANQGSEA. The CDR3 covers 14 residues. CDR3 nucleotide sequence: TGCAGCGTTGAAGAGGGGGCAGGGGTGGAGACCCAGTACTTC. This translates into CSVEEGAGVETQYF. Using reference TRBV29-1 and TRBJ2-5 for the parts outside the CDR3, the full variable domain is SAVISQKPSRDICQRGTSLTIQCQVDSQVTMMFWYRQQPGQSLTLIATANQGSEATYESGFVIDKFPISRPNLTFSTLTVSNMSPEDSSIYLCSVEEGAGVETQYFGPGTRLLVL.

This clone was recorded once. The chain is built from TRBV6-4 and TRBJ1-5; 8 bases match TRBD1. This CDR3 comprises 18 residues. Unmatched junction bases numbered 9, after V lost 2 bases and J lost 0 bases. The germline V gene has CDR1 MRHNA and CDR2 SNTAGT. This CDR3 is CASSDDDRGGNSNQPQHF. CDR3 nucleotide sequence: TGTGCCAGCAGTGACGATGACAGGGGCGGGAATAGCAATCAGCCCCAGCATTTT.

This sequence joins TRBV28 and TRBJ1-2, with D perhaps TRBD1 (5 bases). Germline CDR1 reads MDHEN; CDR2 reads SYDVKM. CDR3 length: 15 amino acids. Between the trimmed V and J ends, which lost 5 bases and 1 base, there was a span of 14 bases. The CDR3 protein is CASSSSGWYNYGYTF. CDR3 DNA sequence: TGTGCCAGCAGTAGTTCAGGGTGGTATAACTATGGCTACACCTTC.

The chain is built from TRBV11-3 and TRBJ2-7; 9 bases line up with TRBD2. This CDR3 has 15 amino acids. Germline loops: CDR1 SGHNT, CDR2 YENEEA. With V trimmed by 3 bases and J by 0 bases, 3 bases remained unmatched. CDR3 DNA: TGTGCCAGCAGCTTTCCGACTAGCGGCTCCTACGAGCAGTACTTC. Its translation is CASSFPTSGSYEQYF.

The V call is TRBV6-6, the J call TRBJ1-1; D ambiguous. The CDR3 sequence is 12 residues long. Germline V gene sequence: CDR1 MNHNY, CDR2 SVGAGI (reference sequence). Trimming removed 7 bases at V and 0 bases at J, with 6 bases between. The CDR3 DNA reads TGTGCCAGCAATTCCCTGAACACTGAAGCTTTCTTT. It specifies CASNSLNTEAFF.